This entry features one TCR beta chain sequence. This specimen belongs to a study of blood T cell repertoires in COVID-19. In the original processing: Reference gene primer amplification gave nucleated cell count estimates. Libraries were prepared by immunoSEQ multiplex PCR; TCRdb keeps only in-frame clonotypes and omits some of them. That table furnishes V, J and clone size, whereas the DNA furnished D and trimming. The table shows about 220,000 clones, with about 82% occurring only once. There are 16 residues in the CDR3. Trimming removed 8 bases from V and 0 bases from J, with 14 bases in between. Germline CDR1 and CDR2: SGHVS and FNYEAQ.

The sample consisted of peripheral blood. The TCR sequence derives from an older woman with COVID-19, enrolled during active disease. The chain joins TRBV7-6 to TRBJ2-6, with D perhaps TRBD1 (6 bases). CDR3 sequence reads: CASVTGTPSGANVLTF. The CDR3 DNA reads as TGTGCCAGCGTCACAGGGACCCCCTCTGGGGCCAACGTCCTGACTTTC.